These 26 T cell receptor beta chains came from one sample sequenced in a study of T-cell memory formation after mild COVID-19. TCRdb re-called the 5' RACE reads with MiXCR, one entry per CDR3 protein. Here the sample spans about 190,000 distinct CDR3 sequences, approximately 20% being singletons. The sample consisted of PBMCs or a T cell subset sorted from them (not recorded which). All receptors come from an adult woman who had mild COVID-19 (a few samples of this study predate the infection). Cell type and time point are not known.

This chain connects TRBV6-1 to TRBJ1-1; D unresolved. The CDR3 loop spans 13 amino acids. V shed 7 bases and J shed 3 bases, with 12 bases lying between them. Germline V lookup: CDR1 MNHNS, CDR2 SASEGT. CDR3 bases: TGTGCCAGCATGGTGTCCGAACACACTGAAGCTTTCTTT. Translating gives CASMVSEHTEAFF.

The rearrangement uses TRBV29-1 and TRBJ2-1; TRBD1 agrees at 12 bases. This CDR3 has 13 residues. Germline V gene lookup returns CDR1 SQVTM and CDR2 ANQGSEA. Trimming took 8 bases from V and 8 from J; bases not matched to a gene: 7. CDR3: CSIRDRGPYEQFF. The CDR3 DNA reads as TGCAGCATCCGGGACAGGGGGCCGTATGAGCAGTTCTTC.

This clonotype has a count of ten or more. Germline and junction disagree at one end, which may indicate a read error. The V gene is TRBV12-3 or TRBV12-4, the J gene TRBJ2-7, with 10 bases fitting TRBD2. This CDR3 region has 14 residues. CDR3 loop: CASSLAGGRYEQYF. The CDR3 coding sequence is TGTGCCAGCAGCTTAGCGGGGGGACGCTACGAGCAGTACTTC.

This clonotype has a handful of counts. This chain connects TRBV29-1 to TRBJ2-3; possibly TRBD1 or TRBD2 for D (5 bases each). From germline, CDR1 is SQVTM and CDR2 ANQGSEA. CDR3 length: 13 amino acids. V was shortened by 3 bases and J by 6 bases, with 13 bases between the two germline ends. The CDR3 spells CSVDGGPSDTQYF. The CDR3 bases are TGCAGCGTTGATGGGGGACCCTCTGATACGCAGTATTTT.

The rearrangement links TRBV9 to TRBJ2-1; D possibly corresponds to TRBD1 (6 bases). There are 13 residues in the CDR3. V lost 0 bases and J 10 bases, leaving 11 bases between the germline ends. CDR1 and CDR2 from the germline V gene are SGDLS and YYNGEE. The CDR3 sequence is CASSVGSGVEQFF. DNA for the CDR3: TGTGCCAGCAGCGTAGGATCAGGGGTCGAGCAGTTCTTC.

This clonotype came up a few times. CDR3: CASSLAGFGQPQHF. The CDR3 DNA reads TGTGCCAGCAGCTTGGCAGGGTTTGGTCAGCCCCAGCATTTT. The chain couples TRBV5-4 to TRBJ1-5, with D possibly matching TRBD1 (5 bases). The germline V and J ends were trimmed by 0 bases and 6 bases, with 10 bases remaining between them. Germline V gene data show CDR1 as SGHNT and CDR2 as YYREEE (reference sequence). The CDR3 extends over 14 amino acids.

The CDR3 DNA follows: TGTGCCACCAGTGAGACGAAGGACAGGGGGCTAAAAGAGACCCAGTACTTC. Amino acids: CATSETKDRGLKETQYF. The chain combines TRBV24-1 with TRBJ2-5; 11 bases fit TRBD1. The length of the CDR3 is 17 residues. The trim removed 4 bases at V and 3 bases at J, leaving 9 bases unmatched. Germline CDR1 and CDR2: KGHDR and SFDVKD.

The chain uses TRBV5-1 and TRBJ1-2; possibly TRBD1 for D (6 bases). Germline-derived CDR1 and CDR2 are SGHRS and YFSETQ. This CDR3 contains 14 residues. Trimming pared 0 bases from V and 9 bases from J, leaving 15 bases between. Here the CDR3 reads CASSLGDRQDRYTF. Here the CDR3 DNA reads TGCGCCAGCAGCTTGGGAGACCGACAGGATCGCTACACCTTC.

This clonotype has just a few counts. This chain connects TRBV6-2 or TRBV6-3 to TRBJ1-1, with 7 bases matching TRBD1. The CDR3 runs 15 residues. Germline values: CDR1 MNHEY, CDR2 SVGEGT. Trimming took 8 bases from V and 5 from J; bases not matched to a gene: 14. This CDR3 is CASAQPLDRETEAFF. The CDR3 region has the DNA TGTGCCAGCGCCCAGCCTCTAGACAGGGAAACTGAAGCTTTCTTT.

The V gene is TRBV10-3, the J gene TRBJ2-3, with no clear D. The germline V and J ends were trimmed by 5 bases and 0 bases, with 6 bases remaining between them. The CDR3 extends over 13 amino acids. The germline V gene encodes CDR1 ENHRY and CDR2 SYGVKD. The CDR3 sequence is CAISSSSTDTQYF. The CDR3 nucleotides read TGTGCCATCAGTTCGTCCAGCACAGATACGCAGTATTTT.

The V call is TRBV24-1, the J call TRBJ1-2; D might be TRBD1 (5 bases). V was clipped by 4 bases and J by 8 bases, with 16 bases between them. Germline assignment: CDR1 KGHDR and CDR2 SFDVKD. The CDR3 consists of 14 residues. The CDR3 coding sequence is TGTGCCACCAGTGACCCCGGACATCCCCTGGGCTACACCTTC. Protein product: CATSDPGHPLGYTF.

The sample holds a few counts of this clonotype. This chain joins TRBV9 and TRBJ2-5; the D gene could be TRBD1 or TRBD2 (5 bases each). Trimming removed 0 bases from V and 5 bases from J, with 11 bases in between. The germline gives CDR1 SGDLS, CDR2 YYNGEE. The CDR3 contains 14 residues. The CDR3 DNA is TGTGCCAGCAGCGTAGGGGGACGCGCGGAGACCCAGTACTTC. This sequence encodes CASSVGGRAETQYF.

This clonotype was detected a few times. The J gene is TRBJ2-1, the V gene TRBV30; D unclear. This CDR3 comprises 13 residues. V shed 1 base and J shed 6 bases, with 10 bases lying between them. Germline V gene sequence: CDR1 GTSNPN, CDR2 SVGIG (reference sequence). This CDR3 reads CAWSGFSSNEQFF. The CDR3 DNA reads TGTGCCTGGAGTGGGTTTTCGAGCAATGAGCAGTTCTTC.

This CDR3 reads CASSEYDTQYF. CDR3 DNA: TGTGCCAGCAGTGAATACGATACGCAGTATTTT. This rearrangement joins TRBV25-1 to TRBJ2-3; no definite D call. CDR1 MGHDK and CDR2 SYGVNS come from the germline V gene. Trimming shortened V by 0 bases and J by 6 bases, and 1 base separated the two germline ends. The CDR3 sequence is 11 residues long.

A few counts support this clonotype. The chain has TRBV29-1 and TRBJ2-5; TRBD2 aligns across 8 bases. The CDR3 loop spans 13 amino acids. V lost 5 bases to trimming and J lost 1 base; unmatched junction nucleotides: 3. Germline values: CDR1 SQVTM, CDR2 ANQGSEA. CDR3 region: CSVQRGTQETQYF. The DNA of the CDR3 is TGCAGCGTTCAGCGGGGGACCCAAGAGACCCAGTACTTC.

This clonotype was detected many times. The CDR3 nucleotides read TGTGCCAGCAGCCCTAGCGGGAGAGGGGAGACCCAGTACTTC. This translates into CASSPSGRGETQYF. V usage is TRBV7-2 and J usage is TRBJ2-5; 10 nucleotides align to TRBD2. CDR1 and CDR2 (germline): SGHTA, FQGNSA. V was pared by 5 bases and J by 5 bases, with 5 bases of the junction left unmatched. There are 14 residues in the CDR3.

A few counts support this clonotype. The chain's CDR3 is CASSSGPLAGGYNEQFF. In nucleotides, the CDR3 is TGTGCCAGCAGCTCCGGACCGCTAGCGGGGGGCTACAATGAGCAGTTCTTC. The chain couples TRBV7-2 to TRBJ2-1; TRBD2 matches 11 bases. The length of the CDR3 is 17 residues. Germline-derived CDR1 and CDR2 are SGHTA and FQGNSA. The J segment lost 3 bases and the V segment lost 4 bases, leaving 8 bases of the junction unmatched.

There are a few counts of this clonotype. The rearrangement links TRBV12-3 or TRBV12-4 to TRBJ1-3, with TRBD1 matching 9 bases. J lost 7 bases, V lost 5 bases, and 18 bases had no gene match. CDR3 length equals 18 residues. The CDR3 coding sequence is TGTGCCAGCAGTCTGACGCAATGGGGACAGGGCCCGGGGAACACCATATATTTT. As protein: CASSLTQWGQGPGNTIYF.

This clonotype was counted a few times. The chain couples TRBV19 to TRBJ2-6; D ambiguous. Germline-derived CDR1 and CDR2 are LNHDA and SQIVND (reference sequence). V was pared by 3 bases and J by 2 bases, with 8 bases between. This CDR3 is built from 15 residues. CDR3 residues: CASSIAWAGANVLTF. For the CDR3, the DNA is TGTGCCAGTAGTATCGCCTGGGCTGGGGCCAACGTCCTGACTTTC.

The CDR3 loop reads CATSRGGLAGSDEQFF. CDR3 sequence (DNA): TGTGCCACCAGCAGGGGAGGACTAGCGGGGAGCGATGAGCAGTTCTTC. This rearrangement joins TRBV15 to TRBJ2-1; 12 bases are a match to TRBD2. The germline CDR1 and CDR2 sequences are LNHNV and YYDKDF (reference sequence). J lost 8 bases, V lost 3 bases, and 8 bases had no gene match. The CDR3 runs 16 residues.

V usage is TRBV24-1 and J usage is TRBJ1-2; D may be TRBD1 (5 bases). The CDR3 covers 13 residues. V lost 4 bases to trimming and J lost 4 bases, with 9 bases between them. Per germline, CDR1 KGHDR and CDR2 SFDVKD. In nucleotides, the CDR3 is TGTGCCACCAGTGAATGGGGCGTCTATGGCTACACCTTC. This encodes CATSEWGVYGYTF.

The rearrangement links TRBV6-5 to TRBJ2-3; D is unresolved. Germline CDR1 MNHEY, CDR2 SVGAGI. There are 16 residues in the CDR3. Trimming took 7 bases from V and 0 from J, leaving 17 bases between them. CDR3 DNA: TGTGCCAGCACCCCTGGCGTGAGGCTTAGCACAGATACGCAGTATTTT. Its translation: CASTPGVRLSTDTQYF.

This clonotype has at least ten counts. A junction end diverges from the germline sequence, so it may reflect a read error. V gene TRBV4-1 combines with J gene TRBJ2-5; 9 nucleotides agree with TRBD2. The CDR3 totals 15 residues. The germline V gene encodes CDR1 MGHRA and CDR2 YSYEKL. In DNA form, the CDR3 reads TGCGCCAGCAGCCAAGATTACGGACTAGCGTGGTCCCAAGACTTC. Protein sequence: CASSQDYGLAWSQDF.

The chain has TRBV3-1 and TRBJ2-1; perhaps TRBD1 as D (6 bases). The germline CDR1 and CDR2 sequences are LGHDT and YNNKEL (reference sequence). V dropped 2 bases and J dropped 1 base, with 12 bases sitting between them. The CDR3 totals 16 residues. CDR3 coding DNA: TGTGCCAGCAGCCAATCAGGGGCAGGATCCTACAATGAGCAGTTCTTC. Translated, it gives CASSQSGAGSYNEQFF.

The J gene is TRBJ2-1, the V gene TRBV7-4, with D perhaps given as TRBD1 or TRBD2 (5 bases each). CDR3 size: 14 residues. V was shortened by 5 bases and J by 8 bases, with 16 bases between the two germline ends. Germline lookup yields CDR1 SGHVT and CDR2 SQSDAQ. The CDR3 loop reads CASSGTPRIHEQFF. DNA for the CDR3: TGTGCCAGCAGCGGGACGCCACGAATCCATGAGCAGTTCTTC.

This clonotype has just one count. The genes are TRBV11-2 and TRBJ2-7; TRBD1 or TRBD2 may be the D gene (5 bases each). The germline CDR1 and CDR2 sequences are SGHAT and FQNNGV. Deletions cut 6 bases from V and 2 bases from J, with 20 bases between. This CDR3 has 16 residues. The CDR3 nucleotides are TGTGCCAGCAGTCGCATCGTGGGGGTTCACACCTACGAGCAGTACTTC. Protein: CASSRIVGVHTYEQYF. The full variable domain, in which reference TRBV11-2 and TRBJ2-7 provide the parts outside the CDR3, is EAGVAQSPRYKIIEKRQSVAFWCNPISGHATLYWYQQILGQGPKLLIQFQNNGVVDDSQLPKDRFSAERLKGVDSTLKIQPAKLEDSAVYLCASSRIVGVHTYEQYFGPGTRLTVT.